This TCR beta chain was captured in a study of T cells in Graves' hyperthyroidism and ophthalmopathy. Study-wide results and caveats: Ophthalmopathy was distinguished from stable hyperthyroidism by 13 V-J signatures.

This CDR3 is built from 16 residues. V shed 6 bases and J 2 bases; nucleotides not matched to a gene: 8. The V gene's germline CDR1 is MGHDK and CDR2 SYGVNS. About this clonotype itself: What it binds is unknown.

What was amplified from RNA transcripts were TCR beta CDR3 regions. RT-PCR in the first round (using the HTBI primer set) targeted the TCR CDR3. TCRdb processed the multiplex PCR reads anew with MiXCR; each CDR3 protein has one entry. The table includes nearly 750,000 distinct CDR3 sequences, roughly a third detected once. The TCR sequence derives from a woman between 40 and 50 years old with Graves' hyperthyroidism. V usage is TRBV25-1 and J usage is TRBJ1-3; 9 bases are a match to TRBD1. The specimen sequenced was blood. The CDR3 loop reads CASSTGTGFPGNTIYF. For the CDR3, the DNA is TGTGCCAGCAGCACCGGGACAGGGTTCCCTGGAAACACCATATATTTT.